Listed below are T cell receptor beta chains from one sample, sequenced in a study of blood T cells in healthy people across ages. TCRdb called the 5' RACE reads again in MiXCR, with one record for every CDR3 protein. The profile shows roughly 680,000 distinct CDR3 sequences, around 45% of them singletons. What was sequenced was blood. These TCRs come from a woman in her sixties or seventies in good health. Each CDR3 is given with its conserved first and last residue.

v_call	cdr3_length	j_call	cdr3_aa
TRBV12-3/TRBV12-4	14	TRBJ2-1	CASSLGAGDYEQFF
TRBV20-1	15	TRBJ2-3	CSGARLAGSTDTQYF
TRBV12-3/TRBV12-4	14	TRBJ1-2	CASRRTGLRYGYTF
TRBV29-1	12	TRBJ1-5	CSVVAGNQPQHF
TRBV2	12	.	CASTQGVSEQYF
TRBV20-1	15	TRBJ2-7	CSARPGRDNLYEQYF
TRBV12-3/TRBV12-4	13	TRBJ1-1	CASRPRGNTEAFF
TRBV27	13	TRBJ2-7	CASISNRIYEQYF
TRBV20-1	13	TRBJ2-7	CSGSLAGRYEQYF
TRBV7-6	15	TRBJ1-1	CASSLGLGGNTEAFF
TRBV7-7	16	TRBJ2-1	CASSLGSGSPYNEQFF
TRBV29-1	15	TRBJ2-5	CSVEVPGRRGFEQYF
TRBV12-3/TRBV12-4	14	TRBJ2-7	CASSIPQQGYEQYF
TRBV7-6	16	TRBJ1-1	CASSLLSQEANTEAFF
TRBV12-3/TRBV12-4	15	TRBJ2-1	CASSGAVGRIGGQFF
TRBV20-1	14	TRBJ2-7	CSAPYFGESYEQYF
TRBV7-2	15	TRBJ2-5	CASSPTGRGQETQYF
TRBV7-3	13	TRBJ2-3	CASRTYPGDTQYF
TRBV29-1	12	TRBJ1-2	CSVEGDSHGYTF
TRBV3-1	10	TRBJ2-7	CASGNVEQYF
TRBV24-1	16	TRBJ1-5	CATSDGDFAHHQPQHF
TRBV20-1	14	TRBJ2-7	CSAYKLGAGYEQYF
TRBV11-2	16	TRBJ2-7	CASSLDLAVSSYEQYF
TRBV24-1	15	TRBJ1-1	CATGATGGMNTEAFF
TRBV6-2/TRBV6-3	15	TRBJ1-1	CASSSGGHMNTEAFF
TRBV20-1	13	TRBJ2-7	CSATGTGSYEQYF
TRBV7-2	15	TRBJ2-1	CASRNTSGSGYEQFF
TRBV6-2/TRBV6-3	13	TRBJ1-1	CASIFSGDTEAFF
TRBV6-1	17	TRBJ2-1	CASSRLPIAGGPHEQFF
TRBV12-3/TRBV12-4	16	TRBJ2-4	CVSMRLGGLAKNIQYF
TRBV15	14	TRBJ2-5	CATSGQGFQETQYF
TRBV12-5	17	TRBJ1-2	CASGLVVSTGGNYGYTF
TRBV2	13	TRBJ1-2	CASRVGQGIGYTF
TRBV10-3	16	TRBJ2-3	CAITNTAGQGADTQYF
TRBV20-1	15	TRBJ2-1	CSASHGTSGRCEQFF
TRBV6-2/TRBV6-3	13	TRBJ2-3	CASSYNSGDTQYF
TRBV7-2	15	TRBJ2-7	CASSYAGQGRYEQYF
TRBV5-1	15	TRBJ2-7	CASSLAPANTYEQYF
TRBV3-1	15	TRBJ2-1	CASSPISSSYNEQFF
TRBV20-1	14	TRBJ2-1	CSAPQGSLRNEQFF
TRBV11-2	15	TRBJ1-1	CASSAQGALNTEAFF
TRBV21-1	15	TRBJ2-5	CASSKTTRLQETQYF
TRBV28	15	TRBJ2-3	CASSYRDGYTDTQYF
TRBV5-5	13	TRBJ2-1	CASDSGVNNEQFF
TRBV7-3	16	TRBJ1-6	CASSLNPGGLGSPLHF
TRBV20-1	12	TRBJ1-2	CSAATGVHGYTF
TRBV2	15	TRBJ1-1	CASSERGTGLSGAFF
TRBV12-3/TRBV12-4	12	TRBJ2-7	CASTRAGYEQYF
TRBV6-2/TRBV6-3	16	TRBJ2-1	CASSYSTSGSNYEQFF
TRBV18	14	TRBJ1-5	CASSLQGGNQPQHF
TRBV4-1	16	TRBJ2-3	CASSQEAGPSPDTQYF